Below, 2 T cell receptor beta chains from the same sample are listed, as sequenced in a study of tumor-infiltrating lymphocytes in primary liver carcinoma (dated by TCRdb to the late 2010s). Sequenced using an Illumina HiSeq 2500. A constant-region primer and ProtoScript II reverse transcriptase were used to reverse-transcribe TCRbeta-specific cDNA from about 0.55 ug total RNA. TCRbeta libraries were built with three nested multiplex PCR rounds, a slightly modified ARM-PCR procedure. Multiplex TRBV1-TRBV30 forward primers and a Cbeta reverse primer were used in the first two PCR rounds, each of which was run for approximately 9 cycles. The public sequencing data were trimmed at Q25 with fastp and processed into clonotypes with MiXCR by TCRdb, which kept only in-frame beta chains. Rows with one shared CDR3 protein collapse into an entry with the most common genes and DNA. The sample data list some 21,000 distinct CDR3 sequences, and roughly 85% of these were observed just once. The top ten clonotypes cover over 35% of the sample.

Total RNA and DNA were co-extracted without cell sorting from around 20-30 mg of bulk tissue using the AllPrep DNA/RNA mini kit. The sequencing sample was made of liver tumor tissue from sampling region 1. The cell subset or site label here, explained by the study, means: tumor region T1, superior pole. These receptors all come from a young woman with primary liver carcinoma and hepatitis B virus infection.

This clonotype was seen once. Since a much larger clone is just one base distant, this may be a read error. J is TRBJ1-1 and V is TRBV11-3, with D perhaps TRBD1 (5 bases). Looked up from germline, CDR1 is SGHNT and CDR2 is YENEEA. There are 13 residues in the CDR3. The CDR3 coding sequence is TGTGCCAGCAGCTTAGCAGGGAGGACTGAAGCTTCCTTT. Amino acids: CASSLAGRTEASF.

On this clonotype itself: Likely a read error: the CDR3 ends without its conserved phenylalanine or tryptophan. The rearrangement joins TRBV11-2 to TRBJ2-1; 8 nucleotides match TRBD2. V was pared by 9 bases and J by 9 bases, with 19 bases of the junction left unmatched. The germline CDR1 and CDR2 sequences are SGHAT and FQNNGV. This CDR3 is 16 amino acids long. CDR3 sequence: CARSFGSGRVGSEQFL. CDR3 coding DNA: TGTGCCAGGTCATTTGGAAGCGGGAGAGTGGGCAGTGAGCAGTTCTTA.